Listed below are T cell receptor beta chains from one sample, sequenced in a study of technical replicates of blood from several donors. Assay used: immunoSEQ multiplex PCR; TCRdb lists only in-frame clones, some missing. This table has roughly 79,000 clones, roughly nine tenths appearing once. The sequenced material came from T cells isolated from PBMCs. All receptors derive from a human donor in good health. Some clones in this sample may be carry-over from other donors' samples. The CDR3 runs from the conserved cysteine through the conserved F or W. A D gene is named only where the DNA matches it firmly. The size of a clone is reported for some rows only, either as once, few or many, or as a class for expanded clones.

clone_size d_call j_call v_call cdr3_aa cdr3_nt
NA NA TRBJ2-1 TRBV4-1 CASSQDQVVSRYNEQFF TGCGCCAGCAGCCAAGATCAAGTGGTATCGCGCTACAATGAGCAGTTCTTC
NA TRBD2 TRBJ2-7 TRBV19 CATVGGGGRSYEQYF TGTGCCACCGTCGGAGGCGGCGGGAGGTCGTACGAGCAGTACTTC
NA NA TRBJ2-3 TRBV4-1 CASSLFGPQYF TGCGCCAGCAGCCTTTTTGGGCCGCAGTATTTT
NA NA TRBJ1-5 TRBV7-9 CASSRGLNQPQHF TGTGCCAGCAGCCGAGGTCTCAATCAGCCCCAGCATTTT
NA TRBD1 TRBJ1-5 TRBV2 CASTLDRVYQPQHF TGTGCCAGCACCTTGGACAGGGTTTATCAGCCCCAGCATTTT
NA NA TRBJ2-7 TRBV27 CASTRLGYEQYF TGTGCCAGCACCCGACTAGGCTACGAGCAGTACTTC
NA TRBD1 TRBJ1-2 TRBV11-3 CASSPGQGTLYGYTF TGTGCCAGCAGCCCGGGACAGGGTACGCTCTATGGCTACACCTTC
NA TRBD1 TRBJ1-1 TRBV28 CASTMTGENGEAFF TGTGCCAGCACCATGACAGGGGAAAATGGTGAAGCTTTCTTT
NA TRBD2 TRBJ2-7 TRBV4-1 CASSHPAGGGYEQYF TGCGCCAGCAGCCACCCGGCGGGAGGGGGCTACGAGCAGTACTTC
NA NA TRBJ1-3 TRBV5-1 CASSDGGGNTIYF TGCGCCAGCAGCGACGGAGGCGGGAACACCATATATTTT
few TRBD1 TRBJ1-1 TRBV12-5 CASGLRGQGEAFF TGTGCTAGTGGTTTAAGGGGACAGGGTGAAGCTTTCTTT
NA TRBD1 TRBJ1-2 TRBV19 CASRDRDRENYGYTF TGTGCCAGTAGGGACCGGGACAGGGAAAACTATGGCTACACCTTC
NA NA TRBJ2-3 TRBV6-1 CASSAGQSTSTDTQYF TGTGCCAGCAGTGCAGGACAGTCTACTAGCACAGATACGCAGTATTTT
NA NA TRBJ2-7 TRBV6-1 CASSQGSGARYEQYF TGTGCCAGCAGTCAAGGATCAGGGGCCCGTTACGAGCAGTACTTC
NA TRBD2 TRBJ2-3 TRBV4-1 CASSQVWTGGKTDTQYF TGCGCCAGCAGCCAAGTCTGGACGGGAGGGAAGACAGATACGCAGTATTTT
NA NA TRBJ1-1 TRBV10-2 CASAFRQTNTEAFF TGCGCCAGCGCCTTCCGACAGACGAACACTGAAGCTTTCTTT
NA NA TRBJ1-1 TRBV7-9 CASSFMGPGTEAFF TGTGCCAGCAGCTTCATGGGGCCAGGCACTGAAGCTTTCTTT
once TRBD2 TRBJ2-7 TRBV4-2 CASSQGLAGGPIHEQYF TGTGCCAGCAGCCAAGGGCTAGCGGGAGGGCCTATTCACGAGCAGTACTTC
NA TRBD2 TRBJ2-7 TRBV7-9 CASSLPLTSDEQYF TGTGCCAGCAGCTTACCCCTAACTAGCGACGAGCAGTACTTC
NA NA TRBJ1-4 TRBV18 CASSPPGGTQGEKLFF TGTGCCAGCTCACCTCCCGGGGGAACCCAGGGTGAAAAACTGTTTTTT
NA TRBD1 TRBJ2-7 TRBV5-8 CASSLGTDRGRDEQYF TGTGCCAGCAGCTTGGGTACGGACAGGGGGCGCGACGAGCAGTACTTC
NA NA TRBJ2-1 TRBV5-1 CASSRTDSPYNEQFF TGCGCCAGCAGCCGGACGGACAGCCCCTACAATGAGCAGTTCTTC
NA NA TRBJ1-3 TRBV6-5 CASSYGTSSGNTIYF TGTGCCAGCAGTTACGGGACAAGCTCTGGAAACACCATATATTTT
NA NA TRBJ2-1 TRBV21-1 CASSRIRQGKYEQFF TGTGCCAGCAGCAGGATCCGACAGGGGAAGTATGAGCAGTTCTTC
NA NA TRBJ2-2 TRBV11-3 CARSPELYVGELFF TGTGCCAGAAGTCCAGAATTGTACGTCGGGGAGCTGTTTTTT
NA NA TRBJ2-6 TRBV30 CAPDRSSSGANVLTF TGTGCCCCTGACAGAAGTAGCTCTGGGGCCAACGTCCTGACTTTC
NA TRBD1 TRBJ2-7 TRBV9 CASCKGQGNYEQYF TGTGCCAGCTGCAAGGGACAGGGGAACTACGAGCAGTACTTC
NA TRBD2 TRBJ2-3 TRBV5-6 CASSLEWAGGMDTQYF TGTGCCAGCAGCTTGGAGTGGGCGGGGGGCATGGATACGCAGTATTTT
NA TRBD1 TRBJ1-2 TRBV11-3 CASSHPRGDRDYGYTF TGTGCCAGCAGCCATCCGCGAGGGGACAGGGACTATGGCTACACCTTC
NA NA TRBJ2-1 TRBV7-2 CASSTRRAGYNEQFF TGTGCCAGCAGCACTCGGAGGGCCGGGTACAATGAGCAGTTCTTC
few NA TRBJ1-1 TRBV5-1 CASSLFSMNTEAFF TGCGCCAGCAGCTTGTTCTCTATGAACACTGAAGCTTTCTTT